The 3 T cell receptor beta chains below come from one sample, sequenced in a study of human T cells and chemical hapten exposure. TCRdb re-derived calls from the RACE reads in MiXCR, one entry per CDR3 protein. The sample comprises around 71,000 distinct CDR3 sequences, approximately 9.4% of which are singletons, and around 3.3% rests with the top ten. This sample's time point: patch test 1, 2 weeks after DPC sensitization. Treatment specified: therapeutic diphenylcyclopropenone sensitization with weekly scalp DPC. This specimen consisted of whole blood, obtained in connection with sensitization to the hapten diphenylcyclopropenone (DPC). These receptors were collected from a woman between 35 and 50 years old with alopecia areata. Some clones in this sample may be carry-over from other donors' samples.

The chain uses TRBV18 and TRBJ1-3; TRBD1 matches 7 bases. This CDR3 is 14 amino acids long. Germline V gene data show CDR1 as KGHSH and CDR2 as LQKENI. Trimming cost V 2 bases and J 4 bases; bases outside gene matches: 2. CDR3 sequence (DNA): TGTGCCAGCTCACCAAAGGGGGCCGGAAACACCATATATTTT. Amino acid sequence: CASSPKGAGNTIYF.

The chain couples TRBV9 to TRBJ1-2, with 7 bases fitting TRBD1. Looked up from germline, CDR1 is SGDLS and CDR2 is YYNGEE. V was pared by 3 bases and J by 3 bases, with 5 bases of the junction left unmatched. The CDR3 spans 14 residues. The DNA for the CDR3 is TGTGCCAGCAGCGGCACAGGGGTTGACTATGGCTACACCTTC. The encoded protein is CASSGTGVDYGYTF. Based on the CDR3 plus reference TRBV9 and TRBJ1-2, the full variable domain is DSGVTQTPKHLITATGQRVTLRCSPRSGDLSVYWYQQSLDQGLQFLIQYYNGEERAKGNILERFSAQQFPDLHSELNLSSLELGDSALYFCASSGTGVDYGYTFGSGTRLTVV.

At least ten counts were recorded for this clonotype. V usage is TRBV6-5 and J usage is TRBJ2-4, with D possibly TRBD1 on 6 matching bases. The germline V gene encodes CDR1 MNHEY and CDR2 SVGAGI. The CDR3 has 15 amino acids. V gave up 6 bases and J gave up 0 bases, with 12 bases separating them. The CDR3 DNA is TGTGCCAGCAGCTGGACAGCTCTAGCCAAAAACATTCAGTACTTC. Residues: CASSWTALAKNIQYF.